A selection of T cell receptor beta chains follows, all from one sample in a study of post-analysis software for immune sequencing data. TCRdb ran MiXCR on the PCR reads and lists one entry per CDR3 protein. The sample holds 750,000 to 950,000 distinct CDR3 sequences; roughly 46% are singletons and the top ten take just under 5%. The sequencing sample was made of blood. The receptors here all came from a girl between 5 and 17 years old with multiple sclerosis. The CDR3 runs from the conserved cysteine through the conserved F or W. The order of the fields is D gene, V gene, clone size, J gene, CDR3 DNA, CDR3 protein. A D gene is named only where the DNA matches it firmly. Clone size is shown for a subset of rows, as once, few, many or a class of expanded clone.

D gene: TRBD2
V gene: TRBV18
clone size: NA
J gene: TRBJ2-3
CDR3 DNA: TGTGCCAGCTCACGGCGGACTAGCGGGAGTGTTGCAGATACGCAGTATTTT
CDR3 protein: CASSRRTSGSVADTQYF

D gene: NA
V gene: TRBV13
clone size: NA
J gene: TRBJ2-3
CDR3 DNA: TGTGCCAGCAGCTTCTCTACATCGGGACTCCAAAGGTCGGATACGCAGTATTTT
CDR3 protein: CASSFSTSGLQRSDTQYF

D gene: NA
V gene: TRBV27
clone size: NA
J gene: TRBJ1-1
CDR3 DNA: TGTGCCAGCAGTTTGGCCCGGAGGGGGACTGAAGCTTTCTTT
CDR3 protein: CASSLARRGTEAFF

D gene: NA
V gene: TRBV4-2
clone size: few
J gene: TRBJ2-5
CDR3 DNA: TGTGCCAGCAGCCAAGATCCGGGCAGGGGAGAGACCCAGTACTTC
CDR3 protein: CASSQDPGRGETQYF

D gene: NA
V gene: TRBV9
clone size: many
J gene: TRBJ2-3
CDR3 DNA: TGTGCCAGCAGCGGATACACAGATACGCAGTATTTT
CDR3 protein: CASSGYTDTQYF

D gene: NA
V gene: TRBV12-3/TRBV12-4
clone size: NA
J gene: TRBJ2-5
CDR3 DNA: TGTGCCAGCAGTTTAAGGGGGACGGAAGAGACCCAGTACTTC
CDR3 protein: CASSLRGTEETQYF

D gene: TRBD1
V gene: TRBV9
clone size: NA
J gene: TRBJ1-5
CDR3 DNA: TGTGCCAGCAGCTTATCAGGGGGCTTGGAGCAGCCCCAGCATTTT
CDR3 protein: CASSLSGGLEQPQHF

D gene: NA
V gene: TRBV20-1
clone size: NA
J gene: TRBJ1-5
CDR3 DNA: TGCAGTGCTAACTCCGGGGGAAATCAGCCCCAGCATTTT
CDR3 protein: CSANSGGNQPQHF

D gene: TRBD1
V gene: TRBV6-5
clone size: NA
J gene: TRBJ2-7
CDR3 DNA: TGTGCCAGCAGTTCTCGCACAGGGGGCGGCGGCTACGAGCAGTACTTC
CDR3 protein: CASSSRTGGGGYEQYF

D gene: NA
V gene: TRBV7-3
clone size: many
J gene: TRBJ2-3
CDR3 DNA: TGTGCCAGCAGCTTGTATCCTACCGGGAGAGGCACAGATACGCAGTATTTT
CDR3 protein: CASSLYPTGRGTDTQYF

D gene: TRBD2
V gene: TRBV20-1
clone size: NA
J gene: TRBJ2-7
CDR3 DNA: TGCAGTGCTAGAGGCAACTCGGGACTAGCGCTCTACGAGCAGTACTTC
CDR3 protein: CSARGNSGLALYEQYF

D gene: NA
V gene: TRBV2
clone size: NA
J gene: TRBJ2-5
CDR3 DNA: TGTACCAGCACCAAGCGGACGGGGCAAGAGACCCAGTACTTC
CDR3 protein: CTSTKRTGQETQYF

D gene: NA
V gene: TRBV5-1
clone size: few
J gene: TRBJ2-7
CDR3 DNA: TGCGCCAGCAGCCGGGACCGAGTTGGCTCCTACGAGCAGTACTTC
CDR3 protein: CASSRDRVGSYEQYF

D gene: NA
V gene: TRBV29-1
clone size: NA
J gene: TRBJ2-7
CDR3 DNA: TGCAGCGTTGAATTCAGCCCGTGGGACGAGCAGTACTTC
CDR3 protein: CSVEFSPWDEQYF

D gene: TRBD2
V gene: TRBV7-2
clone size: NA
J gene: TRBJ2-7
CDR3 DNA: TGTGCCAGCAGAGCGGGGGGCTCCGAGCAGTACTTC
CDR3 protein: CASRAGGSEQYF

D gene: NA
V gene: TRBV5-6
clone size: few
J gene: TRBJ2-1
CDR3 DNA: TGTGCCAGCAGCTTGGGGGCGAGGGAGCAGTTCTTC
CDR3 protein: CASSLGAREQFF

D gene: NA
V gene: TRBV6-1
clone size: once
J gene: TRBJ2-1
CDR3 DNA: TGTGCCAGCAACCCAGGACAGAGGATTTTCTTAGGCTCCTACAATGAGCAGTTCTTC
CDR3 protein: CASNPGQRIFLGSYNEQFF

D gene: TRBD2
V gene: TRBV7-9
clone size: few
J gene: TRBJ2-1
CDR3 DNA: TGTGCCAGCAGCTTAAATAGGGCCCCAGCGGGAGTAGTTCGTGGTGAGCAGTTCTTC
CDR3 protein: CASSLNRAPAGVVRGEQFF

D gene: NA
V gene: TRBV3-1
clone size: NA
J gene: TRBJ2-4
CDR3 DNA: TGTGCCAGCAGCCAACCCGAGGTGGCAGGGCTAGCCAAAAACATTCAGTACTTC
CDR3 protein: CASSQPEVAGLAKNIQYF

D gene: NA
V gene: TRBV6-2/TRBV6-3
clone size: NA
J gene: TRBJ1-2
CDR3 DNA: TGTGCCAGCAGACCCCAGGGGACGGGCTACACCTTC
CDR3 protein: CASRPQGTGYTF

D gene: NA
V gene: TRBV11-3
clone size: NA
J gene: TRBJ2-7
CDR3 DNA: TGTGCCAGCAGCTTATCCCACCCCTACGAGCAGTACTTC
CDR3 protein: CASSLSHPYEQYF

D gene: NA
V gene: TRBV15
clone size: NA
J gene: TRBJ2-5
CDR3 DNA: TGTGCCACCAGCAGAGATCCTAGTGGGAAAGAGACCCAGTACTTC
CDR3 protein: CATSRDPSGKETQYF

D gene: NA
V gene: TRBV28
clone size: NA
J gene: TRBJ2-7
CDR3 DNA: TGTGCCAGCAGCACACTCCACGAGCAGTACTTC
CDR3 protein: CASSTLHEQYF

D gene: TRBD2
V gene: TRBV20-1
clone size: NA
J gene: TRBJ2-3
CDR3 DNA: TGCAGTGCTCCGGGACTAAATGCAGATACGCAGTATTTT
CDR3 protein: CSAPGLNADTQYF

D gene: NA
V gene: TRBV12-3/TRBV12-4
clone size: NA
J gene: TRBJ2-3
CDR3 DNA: TGTGTCAGCCGTATCCTAGGCACAGATACGCAGTATTTT
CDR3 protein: CVSRILGTDTQYF

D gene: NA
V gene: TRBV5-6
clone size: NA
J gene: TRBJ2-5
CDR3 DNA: TGTGCCAGCACCACAGCGGCGACGCAAGAGACCCAGTACTTC
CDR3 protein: CASTTAATQETQYF

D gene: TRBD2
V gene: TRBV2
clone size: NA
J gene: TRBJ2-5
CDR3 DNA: TGTGCCACTAGCGGGAGGGCCGATTCCCAAGAGACCCAGTACTTC
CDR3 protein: CATSGRADSQETQYF

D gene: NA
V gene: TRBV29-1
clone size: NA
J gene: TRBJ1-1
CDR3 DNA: TGCAGCGCCCTCACGGGACTGCTGAACACTGAAGCTTTCTTT
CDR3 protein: CSALTGLLNTEAFF

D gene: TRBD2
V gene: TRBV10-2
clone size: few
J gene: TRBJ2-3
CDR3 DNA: TGCGCCAGCAGTGACCCGGGCGGGAGGGCCACAGATACGCAGTATTTT
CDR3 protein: CASSDPGGRATDTQYF

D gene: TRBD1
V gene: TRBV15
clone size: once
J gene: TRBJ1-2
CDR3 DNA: TGTGCCACCAGCAGAGATGTAACAGGGGACTATGGCTACACCTTC
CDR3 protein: CATSRDVTGDYGYTF

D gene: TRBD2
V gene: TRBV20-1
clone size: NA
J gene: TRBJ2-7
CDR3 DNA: TGCAGTGCAACCGGACTAGCGCTAGATCCCTACGAGCAGTACTTC
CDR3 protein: CSATGLALDPYEQYF

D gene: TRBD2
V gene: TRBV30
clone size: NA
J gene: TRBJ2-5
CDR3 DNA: TGTGCCTGGAACCCGGGGACTAGCGGGAGTCTGGAGACCCAGTACTTC
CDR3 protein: CAWNPGTSGSLETQYF

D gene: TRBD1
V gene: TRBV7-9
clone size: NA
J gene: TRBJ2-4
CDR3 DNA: TGTGCCAGCAGCTTAGGGACAGGGGGCTCCAAAAACATTCAGTACTTC
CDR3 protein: CASSLGTGGSKNIQYF

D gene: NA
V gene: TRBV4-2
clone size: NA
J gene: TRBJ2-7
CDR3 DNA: TGTGCCGGCAGCCAAGATGGCAAAGGAGTCTACGAGCAGTACTTC
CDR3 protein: CAGSQDGKGVYEQYF

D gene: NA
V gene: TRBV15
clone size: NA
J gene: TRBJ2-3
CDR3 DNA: TGTGCCACCAGCCCACTGGACGGGGATGGGGATACGCAGTATTTT
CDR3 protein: CATSPLDGDGDTQYF

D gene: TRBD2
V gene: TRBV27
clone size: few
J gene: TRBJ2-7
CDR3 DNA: TGTGCCAGCAGTTTTTTAGGGCCCGGGAGGGCCGAAGTATACGAGCAGTACTTC
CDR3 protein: CASSFLGPGRAEVYEQYF

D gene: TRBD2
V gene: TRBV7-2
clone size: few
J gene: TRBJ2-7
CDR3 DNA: TGTGCCAGCAGCCCTAGGACTAGCGGGAATGGGCAGTACTTC
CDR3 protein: CASSPRTSGNGQYF

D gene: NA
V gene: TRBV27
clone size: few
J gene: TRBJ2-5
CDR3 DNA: TGTGCCAGTTGGGAACAGGGGGGGCAAGAGACCCAGTACTTC
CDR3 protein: CASWEQGGQETQYF

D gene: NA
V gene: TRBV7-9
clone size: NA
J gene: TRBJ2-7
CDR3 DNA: TGTGCCAGCAGCGGGGCCGGGAGTACCCCCTACGAGCAGTACTTC
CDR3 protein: CASSGAGSTPYEQYF

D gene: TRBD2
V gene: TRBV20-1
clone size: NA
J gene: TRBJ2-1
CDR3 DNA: TGCAGTGCTACCTCAGGATCTACTAGCGGGACCTACAATGAGCAGTTCTTC
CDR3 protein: CSATSGSTSGTYNEQFF

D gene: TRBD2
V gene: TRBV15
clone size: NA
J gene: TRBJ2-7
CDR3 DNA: TGTGCCACCGCTCCCGGACTAGCGGGAATTGACGAGCAGTACTTC
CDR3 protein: CATAPGLAGIDEQYF

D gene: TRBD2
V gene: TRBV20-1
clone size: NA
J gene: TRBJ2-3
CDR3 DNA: TGCGGGAAGCGGGAGAGCCACACAGATACGCAGTATTTT
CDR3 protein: CGKRESHTDTQYF